This T cell receptor (beta chain) was captured by sequencing in a study of blood T cell repertoires in COVID-19. About the study: Sample material is recorded as cDNA or gDNA derived from T cells, B-cell-depleted T cells, or PBMCs.

The assay was immunoSEQ multiplex PCR, and TCRdb's table has in-frame clones only and misses some. The table has roughly 170,000 clones, over 65% seen once. CDR3 length: 15 residues. Germline-derived CDR1 and CDR2 are MNHEY and SMNVEV (reference sequence). V lost 3 bases to trimming and J lost 2 bases, with 11 bases between them. Participants reported their clinical history, and cohort assignment relied on those reports. The recovered donors of Cohort 3 showed two negative PCRs, clearance, or symptom resolution. Sequencing was done on a sample of PBMCs or T cells enriched from blood (not recorded which). The chain employs TRBV27 and TRBJ1-5; D call uncertain. This clonotype originated in a woman aged 45-65 years who had recovered from COVID-19. The CDR3 nucleotides are TGTGCCAGCAGTTTTGGCCTAGAAGGCAATCAGCCCCAGCATTTT. Translation gives CASSFGLEGNQPQHF.